This T cell receptor (beta chain) was sequenced during a study of T cell changes during pregnancy in multiple sclerosis. This CDR3 spans 15 amino acids. V was shortened by 1 base and J by 6 bases, with 15 bases between the two germline ends. Germline V gene lookup returns CDR1 SGHVS and CDR2 FQNEAQ. TCRdb keeps only in-frame clones here, not all; method: immunoSEQ multiplex PCR. The top ten clones hold 0.85% to 0.9% of a sample with more than 60,000 clones, 91% of them seen once. The chain uses TRBV7-8 and TRBJ1-2, with D perhaps matching TRBD1 (5 bases). This clonotype was sampled from a female donor with multiple sclerosis, enrolled in a pregnancy study. This sample comprised peripheral blood, obtained before pregnancy. The CDR3 protein is CASSLGVQGGDGYTF. The CDR3 bases are TGTGCCAGCAGCTTAGGAGTTCAGGGTGGGGATGGCTACACCTTC.